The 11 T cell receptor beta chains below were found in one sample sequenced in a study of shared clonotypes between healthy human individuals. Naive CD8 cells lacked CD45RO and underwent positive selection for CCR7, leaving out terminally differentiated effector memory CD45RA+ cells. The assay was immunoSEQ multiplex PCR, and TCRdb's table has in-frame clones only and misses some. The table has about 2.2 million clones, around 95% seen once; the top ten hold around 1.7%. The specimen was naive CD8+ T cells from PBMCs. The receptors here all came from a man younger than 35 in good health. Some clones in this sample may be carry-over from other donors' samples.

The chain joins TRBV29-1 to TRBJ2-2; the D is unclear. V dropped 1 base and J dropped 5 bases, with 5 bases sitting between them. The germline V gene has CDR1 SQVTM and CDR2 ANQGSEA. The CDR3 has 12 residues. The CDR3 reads CSVEGRTGELFF. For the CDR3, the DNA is TGCAGCGTTGAAGGACGGACCGGGGAGCTGTTTTTT.

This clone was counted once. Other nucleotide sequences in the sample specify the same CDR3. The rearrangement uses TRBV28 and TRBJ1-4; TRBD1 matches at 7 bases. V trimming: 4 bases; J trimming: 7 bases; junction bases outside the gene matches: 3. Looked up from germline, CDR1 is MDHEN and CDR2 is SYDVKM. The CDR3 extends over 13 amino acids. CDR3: CASSSRGSEKLFF. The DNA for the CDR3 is TGTGCCAGCAGTTCCAGGGGGAGTGAAAAACTGTTTTTT.

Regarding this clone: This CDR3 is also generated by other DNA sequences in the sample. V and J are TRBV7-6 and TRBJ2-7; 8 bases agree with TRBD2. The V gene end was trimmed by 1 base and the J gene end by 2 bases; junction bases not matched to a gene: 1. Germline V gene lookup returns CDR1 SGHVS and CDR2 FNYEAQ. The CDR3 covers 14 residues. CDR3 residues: CASSLGGLAYEQYF. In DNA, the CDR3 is TGTGCCAGCAGCTTAGGGGGACTAGCCTACGAGCAGTACTTC.

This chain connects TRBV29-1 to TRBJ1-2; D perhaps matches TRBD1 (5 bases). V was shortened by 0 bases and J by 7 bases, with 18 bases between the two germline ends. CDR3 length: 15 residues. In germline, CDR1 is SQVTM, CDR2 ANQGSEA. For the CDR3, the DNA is TGCAGCGTTGAAGATTTCACGGGGGATCCTAGTGGCTACACCTTC. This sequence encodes CSVEDFTGDPSGYTF.

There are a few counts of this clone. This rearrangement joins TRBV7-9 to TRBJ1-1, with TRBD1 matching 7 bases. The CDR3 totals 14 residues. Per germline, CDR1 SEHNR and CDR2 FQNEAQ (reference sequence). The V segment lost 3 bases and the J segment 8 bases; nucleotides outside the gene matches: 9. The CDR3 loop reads CASSLLTGSYEAFF. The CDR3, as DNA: TGTGCCAGCAGCTTGCTGACAGGGTCGTACGAAGCTTTCTTT.

For the CDR3, the DNA is TGCGCCAGCAGCTTGGAACTAGCGGGAGGTCTAGGCACCGGGGAGCTGTTTTTT. Encoded protein: CASSLELAGGLGTGELFF. V and J are TRBV5-1 and TRBJ2-2; 12 bases align to TRBD2. The CDR3 covers 18 residues. Germline V lookup: CDR1 SGHRS, CDR2 YFSETQ. J lost 4 bases, V lost 0 bases, and 7 bases had no gene match.

In DNA form, the CDR3 reads TGTGCCAGCTCCCTCCCAAGGGTGGGCTATGGCTACACCTTC. It is translated as CASSLPRVGYGYTF. This chain joins TRBV28 and TRBJ1-2; no definite D call. Germline CDR1 reads MDHEN; CDR2 reads SYDVKM. This CDR3 comprises 14 residues. The V and J ends lost 8 bases and 4 bases respectively, with 17 bases between them.

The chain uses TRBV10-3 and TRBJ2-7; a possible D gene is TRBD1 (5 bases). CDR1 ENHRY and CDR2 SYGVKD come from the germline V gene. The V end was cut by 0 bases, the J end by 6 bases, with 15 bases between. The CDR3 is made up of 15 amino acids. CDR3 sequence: CAISESGHKNPEQYF. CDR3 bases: TGTGCCATCAGTGAGTCTGGACACAAAAACCCCGAGCAGTACTTC.

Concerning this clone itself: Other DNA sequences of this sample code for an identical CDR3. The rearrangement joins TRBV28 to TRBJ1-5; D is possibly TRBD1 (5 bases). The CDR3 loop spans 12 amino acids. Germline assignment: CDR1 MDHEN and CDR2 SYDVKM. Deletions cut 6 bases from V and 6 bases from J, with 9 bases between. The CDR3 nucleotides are TGTGCCAGCAGCCTCAGGGCTCAGCCCCAGCATTTT. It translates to CASSLRAQPQHF.

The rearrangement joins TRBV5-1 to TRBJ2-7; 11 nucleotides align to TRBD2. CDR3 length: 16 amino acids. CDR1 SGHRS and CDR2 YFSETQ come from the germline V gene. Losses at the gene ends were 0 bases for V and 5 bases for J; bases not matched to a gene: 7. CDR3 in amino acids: CASSLALAGGPHEQYF. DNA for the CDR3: TGCGCCAGCAGCTTGGCCTTAGCGGGAGGGCCACACGAGCAGTACTTC.

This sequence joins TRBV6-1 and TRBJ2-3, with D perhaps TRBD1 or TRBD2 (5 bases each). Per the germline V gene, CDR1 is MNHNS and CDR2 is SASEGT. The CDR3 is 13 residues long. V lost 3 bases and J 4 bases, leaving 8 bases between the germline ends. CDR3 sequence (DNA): TGTGCCAGCAGTGACGGGGCCCCAGATACGCAGTATTTT. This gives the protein CASSDGAPDTQYF.